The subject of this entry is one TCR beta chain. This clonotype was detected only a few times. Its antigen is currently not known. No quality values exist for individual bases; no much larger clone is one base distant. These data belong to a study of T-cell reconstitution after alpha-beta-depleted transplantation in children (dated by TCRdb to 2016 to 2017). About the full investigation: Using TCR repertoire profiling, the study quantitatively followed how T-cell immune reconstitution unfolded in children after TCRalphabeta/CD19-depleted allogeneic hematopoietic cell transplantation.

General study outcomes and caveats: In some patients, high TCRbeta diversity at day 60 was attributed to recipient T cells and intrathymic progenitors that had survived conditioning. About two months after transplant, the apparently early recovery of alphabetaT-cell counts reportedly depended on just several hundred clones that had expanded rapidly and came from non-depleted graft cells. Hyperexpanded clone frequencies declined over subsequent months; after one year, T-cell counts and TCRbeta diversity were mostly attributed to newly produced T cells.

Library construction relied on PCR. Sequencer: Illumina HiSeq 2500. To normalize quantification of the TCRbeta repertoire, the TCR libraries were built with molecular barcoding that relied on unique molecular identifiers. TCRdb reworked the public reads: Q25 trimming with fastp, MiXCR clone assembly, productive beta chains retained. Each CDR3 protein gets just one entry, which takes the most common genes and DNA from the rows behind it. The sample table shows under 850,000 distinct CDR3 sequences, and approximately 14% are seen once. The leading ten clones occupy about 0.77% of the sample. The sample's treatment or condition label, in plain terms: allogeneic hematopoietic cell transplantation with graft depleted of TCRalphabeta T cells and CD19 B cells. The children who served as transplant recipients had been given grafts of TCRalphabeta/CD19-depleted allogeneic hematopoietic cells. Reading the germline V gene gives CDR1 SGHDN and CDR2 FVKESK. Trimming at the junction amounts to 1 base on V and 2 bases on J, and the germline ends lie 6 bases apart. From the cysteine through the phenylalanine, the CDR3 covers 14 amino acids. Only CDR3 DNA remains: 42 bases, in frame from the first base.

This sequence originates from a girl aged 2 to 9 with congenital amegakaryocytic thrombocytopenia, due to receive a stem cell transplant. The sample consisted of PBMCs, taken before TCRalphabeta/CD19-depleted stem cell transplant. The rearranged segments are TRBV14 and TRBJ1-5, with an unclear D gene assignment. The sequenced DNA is TGTGCCAGCAGCCAAGCAGGTGGCAATCAGCCCCAGCATTTT. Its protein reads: CASSQAGGNQPQHF.